This section outlines one T cell receptor beta chain sequence together with its context. Its antigen is still unknown. Qualities for individual bases were not recorded, and no much larger clone is one base off. The sample originates from a study of post-analysis software for immune sequencing data (dated by TCRdb to about 2015). About the investigation overall: Recorded disease courses included relapsing-remitting, secondary progressive and progressive-relapsing multiple sclerosis, with some patients lacking subtype annotation. The patient repertoires were set against about 12 previously published healthy control repertoires from donors whose ages ranged from roughly 6 to 27 years. A subset of samples was prepared in parallel using single-end sample barcoding, then pooled and co-amplified after Illumina adapter ligation.

Study-wide findings and limitations: Normalized Chao1 diversity was significantly lower in multiple sclerosis patients than controls, suggesting substantial peripheral T-cell clonal expansion. The multiple sclerosis patient group was slightly younger than the control group. When samples were clustered directly using the F measure, samples prepared in the same batch co-clustered strongly, which prompted a batch-effect correction.

To demonstrate the VDJtools post-analysis software, TCR beta repertoires were profiled from the peripheral blood of 10 to 15 young patients with multiple sclerosis. The multiple sclerosis patients were children and adolescents between about 6 and 16 years of age. The library came from PCR. Sequencing used an Illumina HiSeq 2500. To reduce PCR and sequencing biases, unique molecular identifiers were built into the TCR beta cDNA libraries. Roughly 500,000 cDNA molecules were obtained per 1 to 10 million input T cells, so each molecule approximated one T cell. The patient libraries were prepared and sequenced with the same protocol used for the earlier healthy control dataset. Within a given batch, samples were prepared together, multiplexed and sequenced on the same HiSeq lane. The original methods were these. MIGEC was used to process the raw barcoded reads, and molecular identifier groups with only a single read were discarded before consensus assembly and CDR3 extraction. VDJtools was used for post-analysis of the clonotype tables, and diversity was normalized by down-sampling every dataset to the size of the smallest sample. Repertoire overlap clustering matched CDR3 amino acid but not nucleotide sequences to correct batch-related cross-sample contamination. In-frame beta chains were kept once TCRdb had trimmed the public reads at Q25 with fastp and called clones with MiXCR. Duplicate CDR3 protein sequences are folded into a single record with the most common DNA and genes. Here the V and J calls rest on TCRdb's processing, not on the authors' analysis. The sample data list hundreds of thousands of distinct CDR3 sequences, and roughly three fifths of these were observed just once. About 10% of the sample lies in the top ten.

This sequence originates from a girl aged 2 to 10 with multiple sclerosis. Input material: blood.

The CDR3 here reads CSANRGSRTDTQYF. At the DNA level, the sequence is TGCAGTGCTAATCGCGGGAGTCGCACAGATACGCAGTATTTT. The receptor chain draws on TRBV20-1 and TRBJ2-3, with 7 central nucleotides matching TRBD2. The CDR3 has 14 amino acids, counting the end cysteine and phenylalanine. This entry keeps only the CDR3 DNA: 42 bases, framed from base 1. The germline V gene encodes CDR1 DFQATT and CDR2 SNEGSKA (reference sequence). Ends trimmed: V by 4 bases, J by 1 base; bases unmatched to a gene: 5.